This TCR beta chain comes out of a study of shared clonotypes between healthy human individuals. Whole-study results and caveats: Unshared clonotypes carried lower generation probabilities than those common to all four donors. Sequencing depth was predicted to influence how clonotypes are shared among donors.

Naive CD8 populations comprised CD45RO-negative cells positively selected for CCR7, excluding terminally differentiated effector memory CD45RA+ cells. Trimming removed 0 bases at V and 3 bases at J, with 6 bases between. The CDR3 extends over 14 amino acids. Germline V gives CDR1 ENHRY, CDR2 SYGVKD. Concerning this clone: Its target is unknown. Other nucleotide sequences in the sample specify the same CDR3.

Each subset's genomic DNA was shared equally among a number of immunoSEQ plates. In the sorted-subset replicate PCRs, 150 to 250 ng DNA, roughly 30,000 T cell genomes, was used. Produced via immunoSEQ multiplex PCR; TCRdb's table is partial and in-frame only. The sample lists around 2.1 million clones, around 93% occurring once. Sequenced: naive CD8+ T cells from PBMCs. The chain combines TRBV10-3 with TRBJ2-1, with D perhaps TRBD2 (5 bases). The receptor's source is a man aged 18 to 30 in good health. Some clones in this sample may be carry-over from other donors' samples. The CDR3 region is CAISESGLYNEQFF. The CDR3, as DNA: TGTGCCATCAGTGAGTCCGGACTCTACAATGAGCAGTTCTTC.